The next 17 T cell receptor beta chains were all read from a single sample in a study of shared clonotypes between healthy human individuals. Profiling relied on immunoSEQ multiplex PCR, and the TCRdb table lists in-frame clones only, not all of them. This sample has roughly 1 million clones; 75% to 80% occur once, and the top ten carry 0.52%. The material sequenced was memory CD4+ T cells from PBMCs. Described subset: CD45RA-negative fraction. These TCRs come from a man between 18 and 35 years old in good health. Some clones in this sample may be carry-over from other donors' samples.

The chain links TRBV2 to TRBJ2-1, with a possible D match to TRBD2 (7 bases). V was pared by 9 bases and J by 7 bases, with 19 bases between. The CDR3 has 14 residues. Germline CDR1 and CDR2: SNHLY and FYNNEI. This chain's CDR3 is CARGGVVGRNEQFF. The CDR3 DNA follows: TGTGCCAGAGGGGGGGTAGTTGGTAGGAATGAGCAGTTCTTC.

The genes are TRBV6-5 and TRBJ2-7; either TRBD1 or TRBD2 may supply D (6 bases each). Germline lookup yields CDR1 MNHEY and CDR2 SVGAGI. V was clipped by 0 bases and J by 0 bases, with 9 bases between them. The CDR3 contains 15 residues. The DNA for the CDR3 is TGTGCCAGCAGTTACTCGAAGGGGGGCTCCTACGAGCAGTACTTC. Its translation is CASSYSKGGSYEQYF.

V gene TRBV7-9 combines with J gene TRBJ1-2; D is undetermined. CDR1 is SEHNR and CDR2 is FQNEAQ in the germline V gene (reference sequence). V lost 8 bases to trimming and J lost 7 bases, with 11 bases between them. The CDR3 has 11 amino acids. The CDR3 sequence: CASRVEGGYTF. The CDR3 nucleotides are TGTGCCAGCCGCGTGGAAGGTGGCTACACCTTC.

This rearrangement joins TRBV5-1 to TRBJ1-2, with D hard to call. V was trimmed by 4 bases and J by 8 bases, leaving 18 bases between them. The CDR3 runs 14 residues. Per germline, CDR1 SGHRS and CDR2 YFSETQ. Here the CDR3 DNA reads TGCGCCAGCAGCCGCGGAGAAGCCCCGGCCGGCTACACCTTC. Translating it yields CASSRGEAPAGYTF.

As for this clone: Other DNA sequences from this sample encode an identical CDR3 as well. The chain has TRBV5-1 and TRBJ1-1; possible D gene TRBD1, 5 bases. Germline assignment: CDR1 SGHRS and CDR2 YFSETQ. Trimming shortened V by 1 base and J by 4 bases, and 8 bases separated the two germline ends. This CDR3 spans 13 amino acids. The CDR3 region is CASSLTGGTEAFF. CDR3 sequence (DNA): TGCGCCAGCAGCTTGACGGGGGGCACTGAAGCTTTCTTT. The whole variable domain, remainder taken from reference TRBV5-1 and TRBJ1-1, is KAGVTQTPRYLIKTRGQQVTLSCSPISGHRSVSWYQQTPGQGLQFLFEYFSETQRNKGNFPGRFSGRQFSNSRSEMNVSTLELGDSALYLCASSLTGGTEAFFGQGTRLTVV.

The chain is built from TRBV5-1 and TRBJ2-4, with unresolved D. The V gene lost 0 bases and the J gene lost 1 base, with 8 bases spanning the gap. The CDR3 loop spans 15 amino acids. The germline gives CDR1 SGHRS, CDR2 YFSETQ. The CDR3 region has the DNA TGCGCCAGCAGCTTGGCCGCTGGGGCCAAAAACATTCAGTACTTC. Translating it yields CASSLAAGAKNIQYF.

This clone was counted many times. The chain uses TRBV7-3 and TRBJ2-1, with D possibly matching TRBD1 (5 bases). This CDR3 has 16 amino acids. Germline V gives CDR1 SGHTA, CDR2 FQGTGA. Trimming stripped 4 bases from V and 3 bases from J, with 16 bases between. CDR3 coding DNA: TGTGCCAGCAGCTCGCAGGGAAATCACTTCTACAATGAGCAGTTCTTC. This translates into CASSSQGNHFYNEQFF.

This clone showed up just once. This chain uses TRBV30 with TRBJ2-2; a weak D match, TRBD1 (5 bases). The CDR3 contains 13 residues. The germline CDR1 and CDR2 sequences are GTSNPN and SVGIG (reference sequence). V shed 0 bases and J shed 8 bases, with 10 bases lying between them. The CDR3 loop reads CAWSVQVGGELFF. In DNA, the CDR3 is TGTGCCTGGAGTGTACAGGTTGGGGGGGAGCTGTTTTTT.

This chain joins TRBV18 and TRBJ1-1; D may be TRBD1 (6 bases). Germline lookup yields CDR1 KGHSH and CDR2 LQKENI. This CDR3 is built from 16 residues. Trimming removed 4 bases from V and 1 base from J, with 16 bases in between. Here the CDR3 DNA reads TGTGCCAGCTCACAGGGGCAGGGGACGTCGAACACTGAAGCTTTCTTT. This encodes CASSQGQGTSNTEAFF. The full variable domain, its missing parts supplied by reference TRBV18 and TRBJ1-1, is NAGVMQNPRHLVRRRGQEARLRCSPMKGHSHVYWYRQLPEEGLKFMVYLQKENIIDESGMPKERFSAEFPKEGPSILRIQQVVRGDSAAYFCASSQGQGTSNTEAFFGQGTRLTVV.

This clone has ten or more counts. This same CDR3 is encoded by further DNA sequences in the sample. The rearrangement links TRBV20-1 to TRBJ2-1; the D is unclear. The germline gives CDR1 DFQATT, CDR2 SNEGSKA (reference sequence). Trimming pared 6 bases from V and 0 bases from J, leaving 0 bases between. The CDR3 loop spans 10 amino acids. DNA of the CDR3: TGCAGTGCCTCCTACAATGAGCAGTTCTTC. It yields the protein CSASYNEQFF.

The chain couples TRBV5-1 to TRBJ2-6, with a possible D match to TRBD1 (6 bases). The germline gives CDR1 SGHRS, CDR2 YFSETQ. This CDR3 region has 15 residues. The V end lost 5 bases, the J end lost 0 bases, and 9 bases lay between the germline ends. The CDR3 loop reads CASRDSLSGANVLTF. The CDR3 region has the DNA TGCGCCAGCAGGGACAGTCTCTCTGGGGCCAACGTCCTGACTTTC.

This clone showed up just once. This sample also contains other DNA sequences that code for the same CDR3. The chain recombines TRBV5-5 with TRBJ1-5; D is unresolved. Germline-derived CDR1 and CDR2 are SGHKS and YYEKEE (reference sequence). Trimming pared 0 bases from V and 1 base from J, leaving 2 bases between. There are 13 residues in the CDR3. The CDR3 spells CASSLVSNQPQHF. The CDR3 DNA is TGTGCCAGCAGCTTGGTCAGCAATCAGCCCCAGCATTTT.

A note on this clone: This sample includes further DNA sequences coding for the same CDR3. The J gene is TRBJ1-2, the V gene TRBV25-1; the D is unclear. The V end lost 3 bases, the J end lost 11 bases, and 13 bases lay between the germline ends. The CDR3 is 12 amino acids. CDR1 is MGHDK and CDR2 is SYGVNS in the germline V gene. The CDR3 here is CASSESRGGYTF. The CDR3 DNA reads TGTGCCAGCAGTGAGTCCCGTGGTGGTTACACCTTC.

This clone turned up a few times. This chain links TRBV4-2 with TRBJ1-2; TRBD1 matches at 10 bases. V lost 7 bases to trimming and J lost 6 bases; unmatched junction nucleotides: 11. Germline CDR1 and CDR2: LGHNA and YNFKEQ. The CDR3 consists of 15 residues. This CDR3 reads CASNRAGTGDDGYTF. CDR3 bases: TGTGCCAGCAACCGCGCCGGGACAGGGGATGATGGCTACACCTTC.

This clone was observed a single time. The chain employs TRBV7-9 and TRBJ2-7, with 8 bases fitting TRBD2. The V segment lost 1 base and the J segment 6 bases; nucleotides outside the gene matches: 8. The CDR3 is 15 amino acids. Per germline, CDR1 SEHNR and CDR2 FQNEAQ (reference sequence). CDR3 bases: TGTGCCAGCAGCTTAGGTGATGAGCGGGAGTCCGAGCAGTACTTC. Translated, it gives CASSLGDERESEQYF.

The CDR3 protein is CASSPRALAGSEQYF. DNA of the CDR3: TGTGCCAGCAGTCCAAGGGCCCTAGCGGGAAGTGAGCAGTACTTC. V is TRBV2 and J is TRBJ2-7; 9 nucleotides align to TRBD2. The trim removed 5 bases at V and 7 bases at J, leaving 12 bases unmatched. The CDR3 contains 15 residues. Germline V gene sequence: CDR1 SNHLY, CDR2 FYNNEI.

The chain uses TRBV28 and TRBJ2-3, with 8 bases that match TRBD1. The J segment lost 3 bases and the V segment lost 10 bases, leaving 6 bases of the junction unmatched. From germline, CDR1 is MDHEN and CDR2 SYDVKM. The CDR3 spans 13 residues. CDR3 loop: CATMDRVTDTQYF. The CDR3 nucleotides are TGTGCCACCATGGACAGGGTGACAGATACGCAGTATTTT.